The 9 T cell receptor beta chains presented below share a single source sample, sequenced in a study of a mutant IDH1 vaccine in newly diagnosed glioma. For these TCRs, the target antigens are not known. Described time point: week 35, safety follow-up. Topical imiquimod accompanied each vaccine dose, which consisted of 300 ug of mutant IDH1 20-mer peptide. Clones were read by immunoSEQ multiplex PCR, and TCRdb kept only the in-frame ones, dropping some. This sample has about 32,000 clones; over 65% occur once, and the top ten carry approximately 15%. The sample here was PBMCs, taken from a glioma patient whose treatment included an IDH1 peptide vaccine. These receptors were collected from a man aged 25-45 years with glioma.

The chain employs TRBV11-3 and TRBJ2-5; D is perhaps TRBD2 (6 bases). The CDR3 extends over 13 amino acids. Per the germline V gene, CDR1 is SGHNT and CDR2 is YENEEA. With 1 base removed from V and 3 bases from J, the gap between germline ends came to 6 bases. The CDR3 coding sequence is TGTGCCAGCAGCTTAGGGGGGGAAGAGACCCAGTACTTC. Translating it yields CASSLGGEETQYF.

The V gene is TRBV15, the J gene TRBJ2-1, with TRBD2 matching over 10 bases. Germline V gene data show CDR1 as LNHNV and CDR2 as YYDKDF (reference sequence). This CDR3 region has 15 residues. The J segment lost 8 bases and the V segment lost 8 bases, leaving 12 bases of the junction unmatched. In nucleotides, the CDR3 is TGTGCCACCGACATAAGGGCTAGCGGGAGTGATGAGCAGTTCTTC. It yields the protein CATDIRASGSDEQFF.

This clone was observed a few times. The chain couples TRBV7-9 to TRBJ1-1; D call uncertain. Germline lookup yields CDR1 SEHNR and CDR2 FQNEAQ (reference sequence). This CDR3 has 13 residues. V was trimmed by 5 bases and J by 0 bases, leaving 7 bases between them. DNA for the CDR3: TGTGCCAGCAGCCCCGGGATGAACACTGAAGCTTTCTTT. This sequence encodes CASSPGMNTEAFF. The full variable domain, completed using reference TRBV7-9 and TRBJ1-1, is DTGVSQNPRHKITKRGQNVTFRCDPISEHNRLYWYRQTLGQGPEFLTYFQNEAQLEKSRLLSDRFSAERPKGSFSTLEIQRTEQGDSAMYLCASSPGMNTEAFFGQGTRLTVV.

CDR3: CASSEAGGRGGTDTQYF. CDR3 coding DNA: TGTGCCAGCAGTGAAGCTGGCGGGAGAGGGGGAACAGATACGCAGTATTTT. The genes are TRBV6-1 and TRBJ2-3, with D maybe TRBD2 (7 bases). V was cut by 0 bases and J by 3 bases, with 16 bases left in between. The germline CDR1 and CDR2 sequences are MNHNS and SASEGT. The CDR3 runs to 17 residues.

The chain combines TRBV5-1 with TRBJ2-7; 11 bases map to TRBD1. The CDR3 covers 14 residues. Germline assignment: CDR1 SGHRS and CDR2 YFSETQ. After removal of 5 bases from V and 3 bases from J, the junction contained 4 bases not matched to a gene. The CDR3 loop reads CASSQGTGGYEQYF. CDR3 nucleotide sequence: TGCGCCAGCAGTCAAGGGACAGGGGGCTACGAGCAGTACTTC.

This clone occurred once. The rearrangement links TRBV25-1 to TRBJ2-1; tentatively, D is TRBD1 or TRBD2 (5 bases each). This CDR3 is 11 amino acids long. CDR1 MGHDK and CDR2 SYGVNS come from the germline V gene. V lost 4 bases and J lost 9, with 7 bases in between. This CDR3 is CASSGGGEQFF. CDR3 sequence (DNA): TGTGCCAGCAGTGGTGGGGGTGAGCAGTTCTTC. Drawing the rest from reference TRBV25-1 and TRBJ2-1, the complete variable domain is EADIYQTPRYLVIGTGKKITLECSQTMGHDKMYWYQQDPGMELHLIHYSYGVNSTEKGDLSSESTVSRIRTEHFPLTLESARPSHTSQYLCASSGGGEQFFGPGTRLTVL.

The genes are TRBV6-5 and TRBJ1-1; possible D gene TRBD1, 5 bases. Trimming removed 10 bases at V and 3 bases at J, with 18 bases between. Per germline, CDR1 MNHEY and CDR2 SVGAGI. The CDR3 has 14 amino acids. The CDR3 DNA is TGTGCCATCCCGGGGGTCACGGCGGACACTGAAGCTTTCTTT. This translates into CAIPGVTADTEAFF.

This chain uses TRBV5-4 with TRBJ2-7; D not certain. The CDR3 extends over 14 amino acids. V lost 0 bases and J lost 0, with 7 bases in between. From germline, CDR1 is SGHNT and CDR2 YYREEE (reference sequence). The CDR3 DNA reads TGTGCCAGCAGCTTGGTGGCTAGCTCCTACGAGCAGTACTTC. Protein product: CASSLVASSYEQYF. Based on the CDR3 plus reference TRBV5-4 and TRBJ2-7, the full variable domain is ETGVTQSPTHLIKTRGQQVTLRCSSQSGHNTVSWYQQALGQGPQFIFQYYREEENGRGNFPPRFSGLQFPNYSSELNVNALELDDSALYLCASSLVASSYEQYFGPGTRLTVT.

This rearrangement joins TRBV5-4 to TRBJ2-7; no definite D call. The CDR3 loop spans 15 amino acids. Trimming cost V 1 base and J 2 bases, with 13 bases left between them. Looked up from germline, CDR1 is SGHNT and CDR2 is YYREEE (reference sequence). Here the CDR3 reads CASSLSTDRAYEQYF. The CDR3 bases are TGTGCCAGCAGCTTGTCAACGGACCGAGCCTACGAGCAGTACTTC.